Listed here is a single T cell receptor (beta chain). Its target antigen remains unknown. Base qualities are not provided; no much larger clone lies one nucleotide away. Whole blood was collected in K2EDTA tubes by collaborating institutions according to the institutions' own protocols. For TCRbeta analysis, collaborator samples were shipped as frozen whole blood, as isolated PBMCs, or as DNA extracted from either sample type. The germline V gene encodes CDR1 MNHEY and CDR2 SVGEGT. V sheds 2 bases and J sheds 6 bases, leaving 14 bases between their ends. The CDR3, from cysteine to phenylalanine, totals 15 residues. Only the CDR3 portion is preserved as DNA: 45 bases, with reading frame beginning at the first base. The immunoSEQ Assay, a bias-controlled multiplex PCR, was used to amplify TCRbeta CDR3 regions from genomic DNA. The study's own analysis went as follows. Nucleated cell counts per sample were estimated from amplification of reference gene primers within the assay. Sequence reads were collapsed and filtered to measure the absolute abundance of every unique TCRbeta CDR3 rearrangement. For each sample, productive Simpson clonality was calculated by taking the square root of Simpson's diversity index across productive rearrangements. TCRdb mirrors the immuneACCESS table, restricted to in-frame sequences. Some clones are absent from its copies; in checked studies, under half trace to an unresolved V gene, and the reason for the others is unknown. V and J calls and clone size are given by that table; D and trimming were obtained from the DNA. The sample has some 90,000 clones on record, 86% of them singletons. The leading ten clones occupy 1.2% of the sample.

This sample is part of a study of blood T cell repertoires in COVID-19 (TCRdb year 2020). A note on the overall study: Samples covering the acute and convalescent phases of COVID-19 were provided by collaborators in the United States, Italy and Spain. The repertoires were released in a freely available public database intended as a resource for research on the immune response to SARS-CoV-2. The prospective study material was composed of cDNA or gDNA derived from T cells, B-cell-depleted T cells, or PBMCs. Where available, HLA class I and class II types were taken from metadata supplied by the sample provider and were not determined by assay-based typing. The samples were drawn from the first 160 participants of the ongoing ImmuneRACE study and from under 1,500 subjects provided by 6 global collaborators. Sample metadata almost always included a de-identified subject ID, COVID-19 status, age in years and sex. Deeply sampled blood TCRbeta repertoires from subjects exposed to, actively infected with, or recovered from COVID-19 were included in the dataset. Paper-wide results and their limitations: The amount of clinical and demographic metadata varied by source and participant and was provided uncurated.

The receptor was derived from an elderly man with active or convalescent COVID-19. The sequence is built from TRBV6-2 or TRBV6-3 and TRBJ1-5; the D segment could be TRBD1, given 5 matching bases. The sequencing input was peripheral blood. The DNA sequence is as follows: TGTGCCAGCAGTTACACAGGTGTCCTGGGTCAGCCCCAGCATTTT. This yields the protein CASSYTGVLGQPQHF.